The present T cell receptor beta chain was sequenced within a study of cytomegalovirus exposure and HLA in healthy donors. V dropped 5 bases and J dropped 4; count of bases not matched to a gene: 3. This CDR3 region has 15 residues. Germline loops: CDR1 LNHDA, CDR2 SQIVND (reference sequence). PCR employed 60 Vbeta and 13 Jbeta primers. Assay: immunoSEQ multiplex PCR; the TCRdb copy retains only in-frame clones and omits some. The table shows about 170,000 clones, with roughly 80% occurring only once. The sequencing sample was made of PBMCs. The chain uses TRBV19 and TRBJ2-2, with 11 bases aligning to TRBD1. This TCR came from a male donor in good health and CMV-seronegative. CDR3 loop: CASSGGQGVTGELFF. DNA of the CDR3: TGTGCCAGTAGTGGGGGACAGGGGGTCACCGGGGAGCTGTTTTTT.